This T cell receptor beta chain was recovered during a study of T cells in Graves' hyperthyroidism and ophthalmopathy. General study results and limits: Ophthalmopathy was separated from stable hyperthyroidism by a 13 V-J model. Before onset, ophthalmopathy was predicted by the model a median around 6 months earlier. Blood also held most thyroid clonotypes expanded beyond 0.001.

Uncontrolled infection, other autoimmune disease, pregnancy or lactation barred patients from enrollment. Only one count was recorded for this clonotype. Antigen specificity is unknown. RNA transcripts provided the source from which TCR beta CDR3 regions were amplified. During a first-round RT-PCR of the TCR CDR3, the HTBI primer set was used. TCRdb independently ran MiXCR on the multiplex PCR reads; one entry per CDR3 protein. The data show some 740,000 distinct CDR3 sequences, with 11% to 15% seen just once and roughly 10% held by the top ten. V dropped 1 base and J dropped 0 bases, with 11 bases sitting between them. Germline lookup yields CDR1 SGHRS and CDR2 YFSETQ. The CDR3 has 17 amino acids.

V is TRBV5-1 and J is TRBJ2-6; D is unclear. Sequenced input: blood. The TCR was taken from a woman younger than 35 with Graves' hyperthyroidism. This CDR3 reads CASSLRLAISGANVLTF. The CDR3 DNA reads as TGCGCCAGCAGCTTGAGGCTGGCTATCTCTGGGGCCAACGTCCTGACTTTC.